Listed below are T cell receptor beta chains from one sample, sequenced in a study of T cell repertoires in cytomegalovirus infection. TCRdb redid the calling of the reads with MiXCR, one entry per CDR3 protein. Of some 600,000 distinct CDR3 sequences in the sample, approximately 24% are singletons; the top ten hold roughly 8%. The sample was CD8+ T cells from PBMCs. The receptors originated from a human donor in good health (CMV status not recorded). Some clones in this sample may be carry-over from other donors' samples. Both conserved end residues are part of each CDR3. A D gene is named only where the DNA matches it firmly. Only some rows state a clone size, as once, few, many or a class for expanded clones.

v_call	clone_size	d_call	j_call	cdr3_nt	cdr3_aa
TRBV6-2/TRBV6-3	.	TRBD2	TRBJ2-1	TGTGCCAGCAGTTCATTAGCGGGCGTTGGTCGCAATGAGCAGTTCTTC	CASSSLAGVGRNEQFF
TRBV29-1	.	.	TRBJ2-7	TGCAGCGTTGGTCACAGTGTCTACGAGCAGTACTTC	CSVGHSVYEQYF
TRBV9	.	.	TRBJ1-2	TGTGCCAGCAGCATACGTAGTGCTAACTATGGCTACACCTTC	CASSIRSANYGYTF
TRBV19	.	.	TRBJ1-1	TGTGCCTCTGACCTGGGACCGGCTATGAACACTGAAGCTTTCTTT	CASDLGPAMNTEAFF
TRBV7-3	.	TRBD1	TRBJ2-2	TGTGCCAGCAGCTTGCCGACAGGGGGAGGAACCGGGGAGCTGTTTTTT	CASSLPTGGGTGELFF
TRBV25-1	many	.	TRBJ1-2	TGTGCCAGCAGTGAATATTACTCGCCGGCCCTCCCAGAGGAGGGATACGGCTACACCTTC	CASSEYYSPALPEEGYGYTF
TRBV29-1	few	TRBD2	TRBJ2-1	TGCAGCGGAGGGACTAGTATAAATGAGCAGTTCTTC	CSGGTSINEQFF
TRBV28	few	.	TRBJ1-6	TGTGCCAGCATCTCGTTGAGCTCCTATAATTCACCCCTCCACTTT	CASISLSSYNSPLHF
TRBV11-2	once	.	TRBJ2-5	TGTGCCAGCAGCTCGACTCTCCCGGGGGCGAACCACCAAGAGACCCAGTACTTC	CASSSTLPGANHQETQYF
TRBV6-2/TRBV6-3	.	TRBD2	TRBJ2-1	TGTGCCAGCAGCTCACTAGCGGGGGGGCGGGAGCAGTTCTTC	CASSSLAGGREQFF
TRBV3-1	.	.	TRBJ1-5	TGTGCCAGCAGCCCCGGTGGAGGGGGAGTAGCAAATCAGCCCCAGCATTTT	CASSPGGGGVANQPQHF
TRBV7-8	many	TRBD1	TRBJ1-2	TGTGCCAGCAGTTACGGACAGGGGCGCTATGGCTACACCTTC	CASSYGQGRYGYTF
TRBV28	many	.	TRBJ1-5	TGTGCCAGCACTATAGACTGGGGGAATAGCAATCAGCCCCAGCATTTT	CASTIDWGNSNQPQHF
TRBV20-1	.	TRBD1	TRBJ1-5	TGCAGTGCTATAGGGACAGGCAATCAGCCCCAGCATTTT	CSAIGTGNQPQHF
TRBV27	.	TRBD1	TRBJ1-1	TGTGCCAGCAGTTCAGGGGGGGGCTCCGAAGCTTTCTTT	CASSSGGGSEAFF
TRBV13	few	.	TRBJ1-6	TGTGCCAGCAGCTTAGAAGGGGGATCACCCCTCCACTTT	CASSLEGGSPLHF
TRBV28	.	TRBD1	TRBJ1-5	TGTGCCAGCAGCGGAGGGGGCCCTATTAATCAGCCCCAGCATTTT	CASSGGGPINQPQHF
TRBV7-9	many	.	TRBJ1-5	TGTGCCAGCACCGGAGACAGATCCCAGCCCCAGCATTTT	CASTGDRSQPQHF
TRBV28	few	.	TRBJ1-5	TGTGCCAGCAGTTTAGCAGGGCCCGGTCAGCCCCAGCATTTT	CASSLAGPGQPQHF
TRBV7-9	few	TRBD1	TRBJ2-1	TGTGCCAGCAGCTTAGTGAGACAGGGCGAGCAGTTCTTC	CASSLVRQGEQFF
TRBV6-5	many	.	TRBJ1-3	TGTGCCAGCAGTTACGGCGGGGTTGGAAACACCATATATTTT	CASSYGGVGNTIYF
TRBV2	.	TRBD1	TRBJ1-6	TGTGCCAGCAGTGAAACTTCAGGAGGGGGCGGTTCACCCCTCCACTTT	CASSETSGGGGSPLHF
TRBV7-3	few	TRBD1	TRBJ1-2	TGTGCCAGCAGCTTTGGGACAGGGGACTATGGCTACACCTTC	CASSFGTGDYGYTF
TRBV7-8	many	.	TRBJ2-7	TGTGCCAGCAGCCCCCGGGCAGGGTTTTACGAGCAGTACTTC	CASSPRAGFYEQYF
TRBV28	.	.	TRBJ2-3	TGTGCCAGCATCCGAGGACAGGGGCTAGCGGGGGCTTCTAGCACAGATACGCAGTATTTT	CASIRGQGLAGASSTDTQYF
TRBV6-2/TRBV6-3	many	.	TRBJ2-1	TGTGCCAGCAGTCTAACTAGCACAAGCTCCTACAATGAGCAGTTCTTC	CASSLTSTSSYNEQFF
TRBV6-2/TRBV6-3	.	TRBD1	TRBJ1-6	TGTGCCACCCTAGAACACAGGGGAGGCGCGAATTCACCCCTCCACTTT	CATLEHRGGANSPLHF
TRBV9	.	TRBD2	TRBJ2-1	TGTGCCAGCAGCGTCGGACTAGCGGGGGGCAAGGATGAGCAGTTCTTC	CASSVGLAGGKDEQFF